The subject of this entry is one TCR beta chain. V lost 0 bases to trimming and J lost 7 bases, with 16 bases between them. In germline, CDR1 is SGHKS, CDR2 YYEKEE (reference sequence). The CDR3 covers 15 residues. Original processing methods: Counts of nucleated cells, estimated from reference gene primer amplification, were obtained. Profiled with immunoSEQ multiplex PCR; TCRdb holds only in-frame clones, not every one. The V and J calls and clone size were taken over from that table, and D and trimming were inferred from the DNA. The sample has about 230,000 clones, 87% seen once; the top ten hold about 12%. These data originate in a study of blood T cell repertoires in COVID-19. Study background: Acute and convalescent COVID-19 samples came from the United States, Italy and Spain. T cells, B-cell-depleted T cells, or PBMCs supplied cDNA or gDNA.

The source of this sequence is a woman aged 18-29 years who had recovered from COVID-19. The rearrangement uses TRBV5-5 and TRBJ1-2, with a possible D match to TRBD1 (6 bases). The sequencing sample was made of peripheral blood. CDR3 sequence: CASSLEYSDRGGYTF. In nucleotides, the CDR3 is TGTGCCAGCAGCTTGGAATACTCGGACAGAGGTGGCTACACCTTC.